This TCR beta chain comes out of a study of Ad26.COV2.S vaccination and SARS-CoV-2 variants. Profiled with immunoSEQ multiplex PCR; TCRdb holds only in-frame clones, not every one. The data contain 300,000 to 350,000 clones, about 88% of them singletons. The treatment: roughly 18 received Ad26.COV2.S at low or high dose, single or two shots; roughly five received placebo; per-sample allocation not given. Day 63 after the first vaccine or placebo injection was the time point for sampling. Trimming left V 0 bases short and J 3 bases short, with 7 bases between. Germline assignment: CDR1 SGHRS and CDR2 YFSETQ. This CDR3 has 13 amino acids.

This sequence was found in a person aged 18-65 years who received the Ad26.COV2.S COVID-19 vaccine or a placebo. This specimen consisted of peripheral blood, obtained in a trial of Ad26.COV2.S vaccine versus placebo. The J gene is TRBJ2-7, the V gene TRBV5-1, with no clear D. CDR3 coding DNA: TGCGCCAGCAGCTTGGGTGGAGACTACGAGCAGTACTTC. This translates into CASSLGGDYEQYF. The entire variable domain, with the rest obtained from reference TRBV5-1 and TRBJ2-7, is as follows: KAGVTQTPRYLIKTRGQQVTLSCSPISGHRSVSWYQQTPGQGLQFLFEYFSETQRNKGNFPGRFSGRQFSNSRSEMNVSTLELGDSALYLCASSLGGDYEQYFGPGTRLTVT.